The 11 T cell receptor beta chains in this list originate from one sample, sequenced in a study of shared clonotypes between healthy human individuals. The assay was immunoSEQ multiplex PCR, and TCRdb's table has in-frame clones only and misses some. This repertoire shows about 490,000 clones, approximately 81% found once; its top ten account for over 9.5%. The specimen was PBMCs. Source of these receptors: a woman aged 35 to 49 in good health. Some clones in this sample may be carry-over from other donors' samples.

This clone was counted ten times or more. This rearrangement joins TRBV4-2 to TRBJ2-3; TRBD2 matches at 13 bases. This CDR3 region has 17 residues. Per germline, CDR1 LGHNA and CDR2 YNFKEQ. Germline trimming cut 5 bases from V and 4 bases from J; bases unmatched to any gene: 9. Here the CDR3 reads CASSWRTSGSRPDTQYF. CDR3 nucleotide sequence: TGTGCCAGCAGCTGGAGGACTAGCGGGAGCAGACCAGATACGCAGTATTTT.

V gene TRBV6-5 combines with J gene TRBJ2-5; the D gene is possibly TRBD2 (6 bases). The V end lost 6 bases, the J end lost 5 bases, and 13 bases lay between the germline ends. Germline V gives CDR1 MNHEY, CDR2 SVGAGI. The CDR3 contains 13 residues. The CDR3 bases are TGTGCCAGCAGCTATACTAGCACCGAGACCCAGTACTTC. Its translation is CASSYTSTETQYF.

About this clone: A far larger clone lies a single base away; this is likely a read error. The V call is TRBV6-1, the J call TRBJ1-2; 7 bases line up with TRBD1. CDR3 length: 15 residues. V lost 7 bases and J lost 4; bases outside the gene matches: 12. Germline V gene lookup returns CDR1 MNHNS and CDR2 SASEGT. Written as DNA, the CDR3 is TGTGCCAGCAAAACTTTTTTCTGGGACAGCTATGGCTACACCTTC. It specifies CASKTFFWDSYGYTF.

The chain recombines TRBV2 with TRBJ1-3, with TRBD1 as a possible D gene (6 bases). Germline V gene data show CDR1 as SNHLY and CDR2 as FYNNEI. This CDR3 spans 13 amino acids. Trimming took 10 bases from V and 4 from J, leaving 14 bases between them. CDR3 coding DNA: TGTGCCACGAGACAGGACGTCGGAAACACCATATATTTT. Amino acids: CATRQDVGNTIYF.

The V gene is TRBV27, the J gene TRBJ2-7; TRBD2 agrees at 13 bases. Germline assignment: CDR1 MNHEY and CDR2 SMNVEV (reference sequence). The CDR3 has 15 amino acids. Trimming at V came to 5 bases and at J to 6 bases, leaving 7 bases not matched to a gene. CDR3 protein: CASSAGTSGTAEQYF. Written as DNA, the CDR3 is TGTGCCAGCAGTGCCGGGACTAGCGGGACCGCCGAGCAGTACTTC.

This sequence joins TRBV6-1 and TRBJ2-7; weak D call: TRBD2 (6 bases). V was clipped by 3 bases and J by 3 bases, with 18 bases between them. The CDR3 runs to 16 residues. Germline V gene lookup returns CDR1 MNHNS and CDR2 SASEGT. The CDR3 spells CASSDIGGPGGYEQYF. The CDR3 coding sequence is TGTGCCAGCAGTGATATTGGAGGGCCTGGGGGCTACGAGCAGTACTTC.

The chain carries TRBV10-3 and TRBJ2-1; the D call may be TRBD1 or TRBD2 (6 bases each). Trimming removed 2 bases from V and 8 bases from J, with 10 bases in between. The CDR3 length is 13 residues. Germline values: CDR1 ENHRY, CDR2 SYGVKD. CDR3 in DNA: TGTGCCATCAGTGAGGGTAGGGGGGATGAGCAGTTCTTC. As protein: CAISEGRGDEQFF.

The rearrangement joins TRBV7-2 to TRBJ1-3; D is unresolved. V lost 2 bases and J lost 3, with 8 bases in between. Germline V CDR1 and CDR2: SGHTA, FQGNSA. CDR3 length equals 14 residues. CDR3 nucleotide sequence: TGTGCCAGCAGCTTATCGGGTATTGGAAACACCATATATTTT. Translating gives CASSLSGIGNTIYF.

CDR3: CASSLALRTSGFSYNEQFF. In DNA, the CDR3 is TGTGCCAGCAGCTTAGCCCTCCGGACTAGCGGCTTCTCCTACAATGAGCAGTTCTTC. V usage is TRBV11-2 and J usage is TRBJ2-1, with 10 bases matching TRBD2. The CDR3 has 19 amino acids. V was pared by 1 base and J by 0 bases, with 9 bases of the junction left unmatched. The germline V gene encodes CDR1 SGHAT and CDR2 FQNNGV.

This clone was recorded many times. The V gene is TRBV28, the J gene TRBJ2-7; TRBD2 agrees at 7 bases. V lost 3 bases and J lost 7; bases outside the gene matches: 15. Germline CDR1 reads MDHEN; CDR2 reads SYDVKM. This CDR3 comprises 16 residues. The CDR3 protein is CASSLSAGGSRGEQYF. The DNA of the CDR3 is TGTGCCAGCAGTTTGTCAGCGGGCGGGAGCCGGGGAGAGCAGTACTTC. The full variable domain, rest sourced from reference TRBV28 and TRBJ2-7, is DVKVTQSSRYLVKRTGEKVFLECVQDMDHENMFWYRQDPGLGLRLIYFSYDVKMKEKGDIPEGYSVSREKKERFSLILESASTNQTSMYLCASSLSAGGSRGEQYFGPGTRLTVT.

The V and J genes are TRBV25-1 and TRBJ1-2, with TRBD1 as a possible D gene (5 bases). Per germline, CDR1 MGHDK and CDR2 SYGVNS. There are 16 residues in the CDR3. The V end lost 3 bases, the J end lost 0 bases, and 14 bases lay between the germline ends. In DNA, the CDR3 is TGTGCCAGCAGTGAGGCCGGGACCGAAACTAACTATGGCTACACCTTC. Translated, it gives CASSEAGTETNYGYTF.